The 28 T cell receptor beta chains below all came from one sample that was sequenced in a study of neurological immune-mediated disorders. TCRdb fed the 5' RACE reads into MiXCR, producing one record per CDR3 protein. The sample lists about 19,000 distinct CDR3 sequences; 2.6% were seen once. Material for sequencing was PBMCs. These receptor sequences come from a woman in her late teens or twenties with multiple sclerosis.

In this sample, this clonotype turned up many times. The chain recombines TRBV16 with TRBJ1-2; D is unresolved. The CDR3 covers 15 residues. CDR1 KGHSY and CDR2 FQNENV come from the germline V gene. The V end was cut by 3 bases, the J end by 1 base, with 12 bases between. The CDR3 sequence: CASSHRTGNNYGYTF. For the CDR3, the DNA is TGTGCCAGCAGCCATCGGACCGGGAATAACTATGGCTACACCTTC.

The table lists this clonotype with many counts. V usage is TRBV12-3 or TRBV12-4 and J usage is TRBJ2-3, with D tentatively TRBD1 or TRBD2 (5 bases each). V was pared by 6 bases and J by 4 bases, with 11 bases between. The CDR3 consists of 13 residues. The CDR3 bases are TGTGCCAGCAGGCCCGGGGCGCCAGATACGCAGTATTTT. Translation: CASRPGAPDTQYF.

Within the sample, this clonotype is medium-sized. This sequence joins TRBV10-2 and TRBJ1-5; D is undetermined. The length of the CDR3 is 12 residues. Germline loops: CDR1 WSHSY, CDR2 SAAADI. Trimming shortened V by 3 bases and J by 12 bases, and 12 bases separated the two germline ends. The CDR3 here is CASSERDFCQHF. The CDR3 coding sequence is TGCGCCAGCAGTGAAAGGGATTTCTGCCAGCATTTT.

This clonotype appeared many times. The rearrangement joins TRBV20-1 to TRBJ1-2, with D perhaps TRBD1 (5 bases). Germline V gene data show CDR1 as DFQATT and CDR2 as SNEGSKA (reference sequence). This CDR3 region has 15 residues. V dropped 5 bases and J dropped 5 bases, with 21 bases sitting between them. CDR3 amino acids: CSALVNGASGYGYTF. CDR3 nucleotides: TGCAGTGCTTTGGTAAACGGGGCCTCTGGGTATGGCTACACCTTC.

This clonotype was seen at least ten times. CDR3 in DNA: TGTGCCAGCAGCTTAGGTCTGAGCTCCTACAATGAGCAGTTCTTC. This translates into CASSLGLSSYNEQFF. This sequence joins TRBV11-2 and TRBJ2-1, with unresolved D. The V end was cut by 1 base, the J end by 0 bases, with 7 bases between. CDR1 is SGHAT and CDR2 is FQNNGV in the germline V gene. The CDR3 loop spans 15 amino acids.

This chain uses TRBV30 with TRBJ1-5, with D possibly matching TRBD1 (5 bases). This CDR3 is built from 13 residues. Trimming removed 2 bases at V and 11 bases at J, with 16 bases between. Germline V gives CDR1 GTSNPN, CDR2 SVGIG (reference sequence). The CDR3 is CAWSLGGVEAQHF. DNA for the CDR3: TGTGCCTGGAGTTTGGGGGGGGTGGAAGCCCAGCATTTT.

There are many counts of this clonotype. CDR3 loop: CAISTGTGGNSPLHF. The CDR3 region has the DNA TGTGCCATCAGTACCGGGACAGGGGGTAATTCACCCCTCCACTTT. The V call is TRBV10-3, the J call TRBJ1-6, with TRBD1 identical over 11 bases. The CDR3 spans 15 residues. Germline V gives CDR1 ENHRY, CDR2 SYGVKD. V lost 5 bases, J lost 6 bases, and 3 bases stayed unmatched.

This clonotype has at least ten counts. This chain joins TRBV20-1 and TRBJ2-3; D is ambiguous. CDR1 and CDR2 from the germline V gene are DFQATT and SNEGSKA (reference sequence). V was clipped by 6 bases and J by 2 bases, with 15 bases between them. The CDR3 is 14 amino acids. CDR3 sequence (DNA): TGCAGTGCCCCCCGAGGACGGAACACAGATACGCAGTATTTT. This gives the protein CSAPRGRNTDTQYF.

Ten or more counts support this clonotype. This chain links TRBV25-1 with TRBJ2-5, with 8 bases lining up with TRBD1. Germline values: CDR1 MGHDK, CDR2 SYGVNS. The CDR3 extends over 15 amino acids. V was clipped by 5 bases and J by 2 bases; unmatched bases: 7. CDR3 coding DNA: TGTGCCAGCAGTACAACCGGGACAGGACAAGAGACCCAGTACTTC. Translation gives CASSTTGTGQETQYF.

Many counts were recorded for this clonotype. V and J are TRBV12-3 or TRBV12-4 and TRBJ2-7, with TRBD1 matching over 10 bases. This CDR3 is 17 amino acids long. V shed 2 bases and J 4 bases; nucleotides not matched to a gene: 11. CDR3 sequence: CASSLKSGQGIAYEQYF. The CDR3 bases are TGTGCCAGCAGTTTAAAATCGGGACAGGGGATAGCGTACGAGCAGTACTTC.

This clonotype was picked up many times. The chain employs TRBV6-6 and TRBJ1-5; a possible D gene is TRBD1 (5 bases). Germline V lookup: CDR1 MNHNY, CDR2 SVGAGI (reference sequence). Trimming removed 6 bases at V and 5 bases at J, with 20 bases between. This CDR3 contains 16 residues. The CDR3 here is CASSLVFKRGDQPQHF. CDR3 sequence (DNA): TGTGCCAGCAGCCTTGTGTTCAAGCGGGGCGATCAGCCCCAGCATTTT.

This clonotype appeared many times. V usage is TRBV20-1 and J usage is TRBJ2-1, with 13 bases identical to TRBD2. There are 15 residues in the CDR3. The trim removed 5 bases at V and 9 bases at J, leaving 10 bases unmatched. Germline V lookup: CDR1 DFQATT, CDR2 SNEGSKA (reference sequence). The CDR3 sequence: CSARSTSGRAGEQFF. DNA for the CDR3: TGCAGTGCTCGCTCTACTAGCGGGAGGGCCGGTGAGCAGTTCTTC.

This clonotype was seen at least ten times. The CDR3 protein is CASSFSGGASDTQYF. In DNA form, the CDR3 reads TGTGCCAGCAGCTTTAGCGGGGGGGCATCAGATACGCAGTATTTT. The chain uses TRBV7-3 and TRBJ2-3; 11 bases map to TRBD2. Germline V CDR1 and CDR2: SGHTA, FQGTGA. This CDR3 has 15 amino acids. V lost 3 bases, J lost 4 bases, and 3 bases stayed unmatched.

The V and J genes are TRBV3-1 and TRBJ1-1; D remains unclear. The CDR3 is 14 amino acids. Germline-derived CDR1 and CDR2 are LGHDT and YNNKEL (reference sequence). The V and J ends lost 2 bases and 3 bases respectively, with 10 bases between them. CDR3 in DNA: TGTGCCAGCAGCCAAAAAGCGGGGTACACTGAAGCTTTCTTT. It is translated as CASSQKAGYTEAFF.

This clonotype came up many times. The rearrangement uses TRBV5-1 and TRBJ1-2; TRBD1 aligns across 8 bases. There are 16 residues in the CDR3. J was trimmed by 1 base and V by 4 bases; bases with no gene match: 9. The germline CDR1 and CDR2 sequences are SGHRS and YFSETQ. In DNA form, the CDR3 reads TGCGCCAGCAGCCGCACCACAGGGGGAATTAACTATGGCTACACCTTC. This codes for CASSRTTGGINYGYTF.

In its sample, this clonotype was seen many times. As DNA, the CDR3 is TGTGCCAGCAGCTTCATCAGCGGCTATGGCTACACCTTC. It codes for CASSFISGYGYTF. The V call is TRBV11-1, the J call TRBJ1-2; D not resolved. Between the trimmed V and J ends, which lost 3 bases and 4 bases, there was a span of 9 bases. Germline assignment: CDR1 SGHAT and CDR2 FQDESV (reference sequence). This CDR3 region has 13 residues.

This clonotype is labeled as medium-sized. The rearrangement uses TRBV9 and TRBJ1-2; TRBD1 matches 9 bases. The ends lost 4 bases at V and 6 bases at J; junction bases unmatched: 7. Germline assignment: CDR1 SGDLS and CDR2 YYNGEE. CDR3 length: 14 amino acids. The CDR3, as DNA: TGTGCCAGCAGCTCGCGGACAGGGGTAAATGGCTACACCTTC. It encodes CASSSRTGVNGYTF.

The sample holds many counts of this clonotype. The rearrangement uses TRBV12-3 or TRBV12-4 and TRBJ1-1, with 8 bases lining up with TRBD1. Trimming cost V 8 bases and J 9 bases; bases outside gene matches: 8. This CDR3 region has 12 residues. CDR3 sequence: CASAEGDRQAFF. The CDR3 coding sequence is TGTGCCAGCGCGGAAGGGGACAGGCAAGCTTTCTTT.

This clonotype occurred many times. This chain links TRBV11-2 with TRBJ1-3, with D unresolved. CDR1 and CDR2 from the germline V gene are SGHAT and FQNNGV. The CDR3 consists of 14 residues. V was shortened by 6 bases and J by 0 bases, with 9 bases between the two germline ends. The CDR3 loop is CASSVGSSGNTIYF. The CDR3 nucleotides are TGTGCCAGCAGTGTGGGCAGCTCTGGAAACACCATATATTTT.

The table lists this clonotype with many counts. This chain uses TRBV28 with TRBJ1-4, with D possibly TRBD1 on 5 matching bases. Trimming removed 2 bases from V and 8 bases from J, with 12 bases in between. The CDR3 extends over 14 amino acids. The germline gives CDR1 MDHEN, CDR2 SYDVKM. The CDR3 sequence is CASSLIGVREKLFF. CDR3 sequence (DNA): TGTGCCAGCAGTTTAATAGGGGTTCGGGAAAAACTGTTTTTT.

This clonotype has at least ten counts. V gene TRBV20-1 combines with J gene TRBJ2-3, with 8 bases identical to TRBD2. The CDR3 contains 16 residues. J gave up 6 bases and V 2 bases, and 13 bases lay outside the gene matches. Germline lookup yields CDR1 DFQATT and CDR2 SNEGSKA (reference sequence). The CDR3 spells CSARRSSGWEVDTQYF. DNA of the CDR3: TGCAGTGCTAGAAGGTCTAGCGGGTGGGAAGTTGATACGCAGTATTTT.

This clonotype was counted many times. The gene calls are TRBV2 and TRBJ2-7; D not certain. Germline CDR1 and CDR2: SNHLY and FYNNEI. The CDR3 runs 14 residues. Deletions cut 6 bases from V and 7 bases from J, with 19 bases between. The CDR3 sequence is CASRELDRLGEQYV. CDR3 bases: TGTGCCAGCAGGGAACTCGACCGCCTTGGGGAGCAGTACGTC.

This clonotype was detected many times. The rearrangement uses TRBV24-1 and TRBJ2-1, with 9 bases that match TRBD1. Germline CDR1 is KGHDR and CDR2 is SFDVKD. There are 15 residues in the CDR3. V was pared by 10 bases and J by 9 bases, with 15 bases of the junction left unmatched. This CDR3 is CATGDRDRSEVEQFF. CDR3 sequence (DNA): TGTGCCACTGGGGACAGGGACCGGTCAGAAGTTGAGCAGTTCTTC.

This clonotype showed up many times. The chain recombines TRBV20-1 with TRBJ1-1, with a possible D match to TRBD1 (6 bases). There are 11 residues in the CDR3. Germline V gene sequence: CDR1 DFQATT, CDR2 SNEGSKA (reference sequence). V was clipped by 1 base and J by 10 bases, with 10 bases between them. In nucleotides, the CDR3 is TGCAGTGCTAGAGCGGGGGCGGGAGCTTTCTTT. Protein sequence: CSARAGAGAFF.

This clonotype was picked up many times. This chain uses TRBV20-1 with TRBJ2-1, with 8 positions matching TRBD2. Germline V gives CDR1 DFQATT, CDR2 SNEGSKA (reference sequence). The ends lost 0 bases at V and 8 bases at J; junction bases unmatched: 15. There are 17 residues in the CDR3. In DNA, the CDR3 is TGCAGTGCTAGAGATGACGGGAGGGCCCTTCAGCCCGATGAGCAGTTCTTC. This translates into CSARDDGRALQPDEQFF.

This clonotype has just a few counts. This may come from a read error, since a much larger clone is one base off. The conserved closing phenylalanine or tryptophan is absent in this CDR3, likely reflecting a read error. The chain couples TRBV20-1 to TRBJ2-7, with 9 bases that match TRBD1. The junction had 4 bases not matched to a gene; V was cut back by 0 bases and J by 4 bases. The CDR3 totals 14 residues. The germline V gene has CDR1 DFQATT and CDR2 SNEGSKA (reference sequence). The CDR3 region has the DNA TGCAGTGCTAGAGAGGGACAGGGTATTTACGAGCAGTACATC. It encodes CSAREGQGIYEQYI.

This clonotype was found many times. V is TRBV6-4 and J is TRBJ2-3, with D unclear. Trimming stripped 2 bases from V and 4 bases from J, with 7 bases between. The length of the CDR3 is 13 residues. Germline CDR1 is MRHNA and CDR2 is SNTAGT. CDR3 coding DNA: TGTGCCAGCAGTGACAGGGATTCAGATACGCAGTATTTT. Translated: CASSDRDSDTQYF.

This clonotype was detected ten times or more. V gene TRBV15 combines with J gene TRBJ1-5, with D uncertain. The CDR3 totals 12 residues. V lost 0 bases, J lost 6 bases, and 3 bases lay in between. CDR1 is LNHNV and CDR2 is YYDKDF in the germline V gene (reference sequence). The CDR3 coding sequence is TGTGCCACCAGCAGAGAGAGTCAGCCCCAGCATTTT. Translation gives CATSRESQPQHF.